These 10 T cell receptor beta chains were sequenced from one sample in a study of blood T cell repertoires in COVID-19. The table came from immunoSEQ multiplex PCR; TCRdb's copy has only in-frame clones and leaves some out. The sample lists some 390,000 clones; 75% to 90% were seen once. The specimen was peripheral blood. Receptors were obtained from a woman between 40 and 50 years old with COVID-19, enrolled during active disease.

The chain joins TRBV3-1 (or the pseudogene TRBV3-2) to TRBJ1-1, with a tentative D call TRBD1 (6 bases). Germline V gives CDR1 LGHDT, CDR2 YNNKEL (reference sequence). The germline V and J ends were trimmed by 6 bases and 0 bases, with 17 bases remaining between them. The CDR3 runs to 16 residues. The CDR3 loop reads CASSRITRGMNTEAFF. DNA of the CDR3: TGTGCCAGCAGTCGAATTACTAGGGGGATGAACACTGAAGCTTTCTTT.

This clone was found once. The J gene is TRBJ2-7, the V gene TRBV6-5; 8 bases are shared with TRBD1. V shed 10 bases, J shed 4 bases, and the junction held 12 bases outside the gene matches. Germline-derived CDR1 and CDR2 are MNHEY and SVGAGI. The CDR3 runs 14 residues. CDR3 in amino acids: CAIRLDRDFYEQYF. The CDR3 DNA sequence: TGTGCCATCCGGTTGGACAGGGACTTTTACGAGCAGTACTTC.

This CDR3 reads CASSSAGDQPQHF. The CDR3 region has the DNA TGTGCCAGCAGCTCCGCGGGGGATCAGCCCCAGCATTTT. V gene TRBV5-6 combines with J gene TRBJ1-5, with D possibly matching TRBD1 (5 bases). Germline-derived CDR1 and CDR2 are SGHDT and YYEEEE. The CDR3 contains 13 residues. V lost 3 bases and J lost 5, with 9 bases in between.

The rearrangement uses TRBV4-3 and TRBJ1-6, with 10 bases aligning to TRBD1. V lost 3 bases and J lost 9; bases outside the gene matches: 5. The CDR3 has 15 residues. Germline lookup yields CDR1 LGHNA and CDR2 YSLEER. CDR3 in DNA: TGCGCCAGCAGCCAGGGACAGGGGAGGGTTTCACCCCTCCACTTT. The encoded protein is CASSQGQGRVSPLHF.

V usage is TRBV5-5 and J usage is TRBJ2-7, with a tentative D call TRBD1 (5 bases). V dropped 5 bases and J dropped 3 bases, with 12 bases sitting between them. Germline V CDR1 and CDR2: SGHKS, YYEKEE (reference sequence). The CDR3 is 13 amino acids. This CDR3 reads CASSHYTGYEQYF. The DNA of the CDR3 is TGTGCCAGCAGTCACTATACAGGCTACGAGCAGTACTTC. Full variable domain (remainder filled in from reference TRBV5-5 and TRBJ2-7): DAGVTQSPTHLIKTRGQQVTLRCSPISGHKSVSWYQQVLGQGPQFIFQYYEKEERGRGNFPDRFSARQFPNYSSELNVNALLLGDSALYLCASSHYTGYEQYFGPGTRLTVT.

The J gene is TRBJ2-7, the V gene TRBV19; 7 nucleotides line up with TRBD1. After removal of 10 bases from V and 0 bases from J, the junction contained 6 bases not matched to a gene. The V gene's germline CDR1 is LNHDA and CDR2 SQIVND (reference sequence). The CDR3 loop spans 13 amino acids. The CDR3 DNA reads TGTGCCACCAGGGGGACAGTCTCCTACGAGCAGTACTTC. Its protein product is CATRGTVSYEQYF. The full variable domain, its missing parts supplied by reference TRBV19 and TRBJ2-7, is DGGITQSPKYLFRKEGQNVTLSCEQNLNHDAMYWYRQDPGQGLRLIYYSQIVNDFQKGDIAEGYSVSREKKESFPLTVTSAQKNPTAFYLCATRGTVSYEQYFGPGTRLTVT.

This clone was seen a few times. The V and J genes are TRBV5-4 and TRBJ2-4, with D tentatively TRBD1 (6 bases). Trimming stripped 0 bases from V and 1 base from J, with 11 bases between. This CDR3 contains 16 residues. Germline V lookup: CDR1 SGHNT, CDR2 YYREEE (reference sequence). The CDR3 DNA is TGTGCCAGCAGCTTGGGAATGGGGGCGGCCAAAAACATTCAGTACTTC. It yields the protein CASSLGMGAAKNIQYF. The full variable domain, its missing parts supplied by reference TRBV5-4 and TRBJ2-4, is ETGVTQSPTHLIKTRGQQVTLRCSSQSGHNTVSWYQQALGQGPQFIFQYYREEENGRGNFPPRFSGLQFPNYSSELNVNALELDDSALYLCASSLGMGAAKNIQYFGAGTRLSVL.

The chain has TRBV28 and TRBJ2-7, with no clear D. The CDR3 has 11 amino acids. Germline V gives CDR1 MDHEN, CDR2 SYDVKM. Trimming pared 5 bases from V and 3 bases from J, leaving 5 bases between. The CDR3 DNA follows: TGTGCCAGCAGTACTATCTACGAGCAGTACTTC. This gives the protein CASSTIYEQYF.

The chain links TRBV13 to TRBJ2-5; 8 bases are a match to TRBD1. CDR3 length: 15 amino acids. Per the germline V gene, CDR1 is PRHDT and CDR2 is FYEKMQ (reference sequence). After removal of 5 bases from V and 2 bases from J, the junction contained 7 bases not matched to a gene. CDR3 bases: TGTGCCAGCAGCCTACAGGGGGTCAAGCAAGAGACCCAGTACTTC. This gives the protein CASSLQGVKQETQYF.

This chain connects TRBV30 to TRBJ1-1; tentative D call: TRBD1 (6 bases). The CDR3 covers 12 residues. Germline V gene sequence: CDR1 GTSNPN, CDR2 SVGIG (reference sequence). V was clipped by 5 bases and J by 9 bases, with 16 bases between them. CDR3 nucleotides: TGTGCCTGGTCAGGGGTCAGCGGGAAAGCTTTCTTT. Translated, it gives CAWSGVSGKAFF.